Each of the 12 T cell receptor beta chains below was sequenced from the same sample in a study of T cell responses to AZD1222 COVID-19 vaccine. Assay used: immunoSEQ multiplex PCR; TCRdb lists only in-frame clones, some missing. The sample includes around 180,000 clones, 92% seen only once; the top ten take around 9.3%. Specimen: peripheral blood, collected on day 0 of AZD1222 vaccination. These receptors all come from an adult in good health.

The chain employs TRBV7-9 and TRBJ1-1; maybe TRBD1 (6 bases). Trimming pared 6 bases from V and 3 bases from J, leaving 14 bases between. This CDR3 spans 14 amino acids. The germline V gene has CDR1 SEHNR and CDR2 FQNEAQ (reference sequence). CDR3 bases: TGTGCCAGCAGTCCCAGGGGAACGTACACTGAAGCTTTCTTT. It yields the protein CASSPRGTYTEAFF.

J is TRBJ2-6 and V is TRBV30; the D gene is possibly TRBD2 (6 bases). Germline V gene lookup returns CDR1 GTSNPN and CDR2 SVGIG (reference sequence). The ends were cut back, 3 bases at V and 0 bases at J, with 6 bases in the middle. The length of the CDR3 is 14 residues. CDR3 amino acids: CAWRGGSGANVLTF. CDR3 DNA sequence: TGTGCCTGGAGGGGGGGCTCTGGGGCCAACGTCCTGACTTTC.

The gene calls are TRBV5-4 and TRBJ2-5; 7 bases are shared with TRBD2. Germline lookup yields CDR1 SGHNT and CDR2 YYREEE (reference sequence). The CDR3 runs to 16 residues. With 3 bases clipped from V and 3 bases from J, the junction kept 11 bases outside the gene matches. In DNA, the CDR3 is TGTGCCAGCAGCTCCCCCCCAGGCGGGAGTAAAGAGACCCAGTACTTC. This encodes CASSSPPGGSKETQYF.

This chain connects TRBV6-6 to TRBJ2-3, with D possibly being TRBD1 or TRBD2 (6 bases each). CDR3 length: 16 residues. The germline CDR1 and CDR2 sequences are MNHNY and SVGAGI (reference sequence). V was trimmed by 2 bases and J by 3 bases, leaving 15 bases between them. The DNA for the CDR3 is TGTGCCAGCAGTTACGGGCCGGGGGCGCAAACAGATACGCAGTATTTT. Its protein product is CASSYGPGAQTDTQYF.

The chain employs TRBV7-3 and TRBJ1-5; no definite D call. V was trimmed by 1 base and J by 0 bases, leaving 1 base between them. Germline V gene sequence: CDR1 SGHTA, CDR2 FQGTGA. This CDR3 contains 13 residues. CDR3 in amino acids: CASSLNSNQPQHF. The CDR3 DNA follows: TGTGCCAGCAGCTTAAATAGCAATCAGCCCCAGCATTTT.

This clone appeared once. The CDR3: CASSMVINQPQHF. The CDR3 DNA reads TGTGCCAGTAGTATGGTGATTAATCAGCCCCAGCATTTT. The genes are TRBV19 and TRBJ1-5; D call uncertain. The CDR3 contains 13 residues. Germline V gene sequence: CDR1 LNHDA, CDR2 SQIVND (reference sequence). V gave up 3 bases and J gave up 4 bases, with 7 bases separating them. Together with reference TRBV19 and TRBJ1-5, the CDR3 gives the full variable domain: DGGITQSPKYLFRKEGQNVTLSCEQNLNHDAMYWYRQDPGQGLRLIYYSQIVNDFQKGDIAEGYSVSREKKESFPLTVTSAQKNPTAFYLCASSMVINQPQHFGDGTRLSIL.

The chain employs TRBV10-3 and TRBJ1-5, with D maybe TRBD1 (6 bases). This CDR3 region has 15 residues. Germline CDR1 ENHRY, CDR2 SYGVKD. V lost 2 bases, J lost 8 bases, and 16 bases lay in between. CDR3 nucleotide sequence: TGTGCCATCAGTGAGCATGACAGGAGACAGGAGCCCCAGCATTTT. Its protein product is CAISEHDRRQEPQHF.

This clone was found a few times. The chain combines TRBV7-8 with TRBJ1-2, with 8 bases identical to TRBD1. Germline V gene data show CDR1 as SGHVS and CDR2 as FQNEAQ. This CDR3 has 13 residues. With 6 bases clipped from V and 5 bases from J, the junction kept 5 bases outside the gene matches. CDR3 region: CASSSTGAYGYTF. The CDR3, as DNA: TGTGCCAGCAGTTCGACAGGGGCATATGGCTACACCTTC. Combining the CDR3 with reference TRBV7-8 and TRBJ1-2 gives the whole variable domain GAGVSQSPRYKVAKRGQDVALRCDPISGHVSLFWYQQALGQGPEFLTYFQNEAQLDKSGLPSDRFFAERPEGSVSTLKIQRTQQEDSAVYLCASSSTGAYGYTFGSGTRLTVV.

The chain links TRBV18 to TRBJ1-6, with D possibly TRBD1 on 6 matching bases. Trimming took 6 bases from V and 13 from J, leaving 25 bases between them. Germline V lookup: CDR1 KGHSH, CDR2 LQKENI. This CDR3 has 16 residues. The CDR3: CASSRWTDSGVYPLHF. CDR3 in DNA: TGTGCCAGCTCTCGTTGGACAGATTCGGGCGTATACCCCCTCCACTTT.

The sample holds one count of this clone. The CDR3: CASSMFGQGANEQFF. The CDR3 DNA reads TGTGCCAGTAGTATGTTTGGGCAGGGGGCCAATGAGCAGTTCTTC. The chain links TRBV19 to TRBJ2-1; TRBD1 agrees at 8 bases. Germline V gene data show CDR1 as LNHDA and CDR2 as SQIVND (reference sequence). This CDR3 has 15 residues. V trimming: 3 bases; J trimming: 6 bases; junction bases outside the gene matches: 7.

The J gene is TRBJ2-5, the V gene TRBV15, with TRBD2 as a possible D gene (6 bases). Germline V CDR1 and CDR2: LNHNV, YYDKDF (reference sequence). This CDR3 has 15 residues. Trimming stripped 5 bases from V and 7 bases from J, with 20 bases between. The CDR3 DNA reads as TGTGCCACCAGCCCCCGGGACCGGACCGGGGGGACCCAGTACTTC. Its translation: CATSPRDRTGGTQYF.

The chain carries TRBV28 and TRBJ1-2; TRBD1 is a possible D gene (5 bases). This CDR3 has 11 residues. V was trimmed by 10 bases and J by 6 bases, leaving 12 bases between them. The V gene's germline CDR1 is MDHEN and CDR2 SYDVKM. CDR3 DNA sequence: TGTGCCAAGTTGACAGAGAATGGCTACACCTTC. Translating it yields CAKLTENGYTF.